This T cell receptor (beta chain) is drawn from a study of Ad26.COV2.S vaccination and SARS-CoV-2 variants. Treatment reported: over 15 received Ad26.COV2.S at low or high dose, single or two shots; about 5 received placebo; per-sample allocation not given. Collection of the samples took place on day 63 after the first injection of vaccine or placebo. This clone was found once. Its specificity is not known. Only in-frame clones appear in the TCRdb table, and some are missing; sequencing was by immunoSEQ multiplex PCR. The sample comprises about 410,000 clones, about 88% of which are singletons, and around 1.9% rests with the top ten. V was pared by 2 bases and J by 4 bases, with 12 bases between. CDR1 and CDR2 from the germline V gene are MDHEN and SYDVKM. The CDR3 runs to 15 residues. Whole-study findings and limits: Substantial response breadth was reportedly seen for spike-specific CD8+ and CD4+ T cells after vaccination.

The sequences come from peripheral blood, collected in a trial of Ad26.COV2.S vaccine versus placebo. The clonotype originates from a person aged 18-65 years who received the Ad26.COV2.S COVID-19 vaccine or a placebo. V gene TRBV28 combines with J gene TRBJ1-5; a weak D match, TRBD1 (6 bases). CDR3 region: CASSLGGSKNQPQHF. CDR3 DNA: TGTGCCAGCAGTTTAGGGGGCTCCAAGAATCAGCCCCAGCATTTT.